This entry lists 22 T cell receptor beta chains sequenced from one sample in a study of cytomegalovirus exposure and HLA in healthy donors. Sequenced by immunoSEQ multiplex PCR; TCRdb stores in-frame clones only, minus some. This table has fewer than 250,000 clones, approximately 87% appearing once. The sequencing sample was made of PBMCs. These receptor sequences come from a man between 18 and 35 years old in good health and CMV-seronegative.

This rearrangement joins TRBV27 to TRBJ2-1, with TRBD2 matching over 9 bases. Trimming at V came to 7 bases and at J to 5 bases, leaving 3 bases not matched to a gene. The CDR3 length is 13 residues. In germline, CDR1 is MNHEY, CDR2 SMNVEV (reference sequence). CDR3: CASTTSGHNEQFF. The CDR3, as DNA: TGTGCCAGCACTACTAGCGGGCACAATGAGCAGTTCTTC.

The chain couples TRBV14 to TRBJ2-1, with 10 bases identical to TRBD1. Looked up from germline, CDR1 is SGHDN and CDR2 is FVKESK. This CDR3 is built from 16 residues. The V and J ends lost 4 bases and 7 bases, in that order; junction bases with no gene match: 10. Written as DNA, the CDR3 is TGTGCCAGCAGCCGAGTAAAAGGGACAGGGGTGAATGAGCAGTTCTTC. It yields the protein CASSRVKGTGVNEQFF.

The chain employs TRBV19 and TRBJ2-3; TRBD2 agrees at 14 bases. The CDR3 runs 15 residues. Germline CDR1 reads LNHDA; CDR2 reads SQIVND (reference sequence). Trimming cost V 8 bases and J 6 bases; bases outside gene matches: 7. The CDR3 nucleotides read TGTGCCAGTCGCCCGGGACTAGCGGGGGCGGATACGCAGTATTTT. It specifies CASRPGLAGADTQYF.

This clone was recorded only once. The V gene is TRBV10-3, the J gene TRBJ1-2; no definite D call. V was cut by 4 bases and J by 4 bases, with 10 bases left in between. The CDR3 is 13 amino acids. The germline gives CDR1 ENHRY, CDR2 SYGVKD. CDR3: CAISVSEVYGYTF. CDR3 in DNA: TGTGCCATCAGTGTTTCGGAGGTCTATGGCTACACCTTC.

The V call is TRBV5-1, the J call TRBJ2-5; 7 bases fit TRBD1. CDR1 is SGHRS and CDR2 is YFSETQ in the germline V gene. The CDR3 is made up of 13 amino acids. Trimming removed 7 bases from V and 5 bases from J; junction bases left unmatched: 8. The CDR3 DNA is TGCGCCAGCGGCGAGGGGGCCGGGGAGACCCAGTACTTC. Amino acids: CASGEGAGETQYF.

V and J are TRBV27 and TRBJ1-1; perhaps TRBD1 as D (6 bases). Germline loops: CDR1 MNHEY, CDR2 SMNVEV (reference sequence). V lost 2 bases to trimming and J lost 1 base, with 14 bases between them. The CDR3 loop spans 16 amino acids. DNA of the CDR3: TGTGCCAGCAGTTTAGTGACAGGCCCAGGGAACACTGAAGCTTTCTTT. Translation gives CASSLVTGPGNTEAFF.

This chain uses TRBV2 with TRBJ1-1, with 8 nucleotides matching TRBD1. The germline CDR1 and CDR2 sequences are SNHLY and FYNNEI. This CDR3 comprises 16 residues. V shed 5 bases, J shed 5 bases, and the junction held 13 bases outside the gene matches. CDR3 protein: CASSYFRDRTETEAFF. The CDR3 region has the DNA TGTGCCAGCAGTTATTTCCGGGACAGGACGGAAACTGAAGCTTTCTTT. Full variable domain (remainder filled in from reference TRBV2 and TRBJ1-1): EPEVTQTPSHQVTQMGQEVILRCVPISNHLYFYWYRQILGQKVEFLVSFYNNEISEKSEIFDDQFSVERPDGSNFTLKIRSTKLEDSAMYFCASSYFRDRTETEAFFGQGTRLTVV.

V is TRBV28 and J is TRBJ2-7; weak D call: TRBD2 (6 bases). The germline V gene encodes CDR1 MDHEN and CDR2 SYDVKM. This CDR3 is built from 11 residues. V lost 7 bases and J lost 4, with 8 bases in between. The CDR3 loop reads CASTGVYEQYF. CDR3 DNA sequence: TGTGCCAGCACGGGGGTTTACGAGCAGTACTTC.

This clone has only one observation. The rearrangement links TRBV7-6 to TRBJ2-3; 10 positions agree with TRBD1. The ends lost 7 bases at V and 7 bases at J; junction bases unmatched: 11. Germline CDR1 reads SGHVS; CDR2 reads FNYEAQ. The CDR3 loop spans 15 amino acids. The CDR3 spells CASNPGQGNVHTQYF. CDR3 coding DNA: TGTGCCAGCAATCCGGGACAGGGGAACGTGCATACGCAGTATTTT.

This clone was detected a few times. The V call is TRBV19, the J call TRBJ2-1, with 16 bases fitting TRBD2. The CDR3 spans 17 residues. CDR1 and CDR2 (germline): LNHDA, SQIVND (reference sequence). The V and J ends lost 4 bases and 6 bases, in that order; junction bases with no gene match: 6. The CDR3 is CASSTGTSGGAINEQFF. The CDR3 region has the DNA TGTGCCAGTAGTACCGGGACTAGCGGGGGGGCCATCAATGAGCAGTTCTTC.

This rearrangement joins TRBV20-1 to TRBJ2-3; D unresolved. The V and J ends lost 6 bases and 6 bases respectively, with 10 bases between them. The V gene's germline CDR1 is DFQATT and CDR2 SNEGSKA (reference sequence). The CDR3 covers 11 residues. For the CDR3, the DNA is TGCAGTGCCGCTCGCCAGGATACGCAGTATTTT. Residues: CSAARQDTQYF.

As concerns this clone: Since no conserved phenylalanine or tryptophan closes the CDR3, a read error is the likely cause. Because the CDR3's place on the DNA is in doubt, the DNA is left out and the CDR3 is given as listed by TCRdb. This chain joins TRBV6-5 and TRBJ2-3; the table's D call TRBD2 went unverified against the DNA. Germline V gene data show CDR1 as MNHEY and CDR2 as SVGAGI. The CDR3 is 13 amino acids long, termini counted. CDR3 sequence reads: CASSYRTSGGASV.

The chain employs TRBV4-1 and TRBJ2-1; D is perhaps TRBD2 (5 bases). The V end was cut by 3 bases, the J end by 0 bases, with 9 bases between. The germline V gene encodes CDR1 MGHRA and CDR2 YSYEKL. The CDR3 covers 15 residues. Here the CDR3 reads CASSHGLTSYNEQFF. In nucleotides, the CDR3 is TGCGCCAGCAGCCATGGACTGACCTCCTACAATGAGCAGTTCTTC.

The CDR3 spells CASSPGEPQHF. CDR3 bases: TGTGCCAGCAGCCCCGGGGAGCCCCAGCATTTT. This chain links TRBV11-2 with TRBJ1-5; D gene uncertain. The CDR3 loop spans 11 amino acids. CDR1 and CDR2 (germline): SGHAT, FQNNGV. With 5 bases removed from V and 8 bases from J, the gap between germline ends came to 7 bases.

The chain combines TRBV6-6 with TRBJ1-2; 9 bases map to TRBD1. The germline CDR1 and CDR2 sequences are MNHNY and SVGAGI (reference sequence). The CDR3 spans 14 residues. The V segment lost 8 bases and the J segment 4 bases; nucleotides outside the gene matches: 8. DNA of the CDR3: TGTGCCAGCGTTGCTTTGGACAGGGGCTATGGCTACACCTTC. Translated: CASVALDRGYGYTF.

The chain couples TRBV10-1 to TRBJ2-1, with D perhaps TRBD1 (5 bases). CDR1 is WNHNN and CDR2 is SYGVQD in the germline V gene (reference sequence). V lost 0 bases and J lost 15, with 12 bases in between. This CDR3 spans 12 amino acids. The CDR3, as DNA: TGCGCCAGCAGTGAGTCGACAGACCGTCGGTTCTTC. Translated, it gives CASSESTDRRFF.

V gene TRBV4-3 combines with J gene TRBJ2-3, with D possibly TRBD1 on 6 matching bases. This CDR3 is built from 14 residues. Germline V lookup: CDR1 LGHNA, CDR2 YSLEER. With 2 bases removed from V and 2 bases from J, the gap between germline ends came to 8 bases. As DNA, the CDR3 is TGCGCCAGCAGCCAAACAGGGCACACAGATACGCAGTATTTT. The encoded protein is CASSQTGHTDTQYF.

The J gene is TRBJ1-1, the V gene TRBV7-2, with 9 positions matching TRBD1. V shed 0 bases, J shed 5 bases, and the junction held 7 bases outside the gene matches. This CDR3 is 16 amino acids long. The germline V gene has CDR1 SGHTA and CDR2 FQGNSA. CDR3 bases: TGTGCCAGCAGCTTAGCGCCGACAGGGGGTGGAACTGAAGCTTTCTTT. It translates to CASSLAPTGGGTEAFF.

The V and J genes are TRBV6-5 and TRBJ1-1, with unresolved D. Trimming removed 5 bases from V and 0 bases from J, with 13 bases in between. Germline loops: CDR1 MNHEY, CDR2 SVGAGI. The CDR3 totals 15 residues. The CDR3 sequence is CASSRQPVLNTEAFF. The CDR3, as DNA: TGTGCCAGCAGTCGCCAACCGGTCCTGAACACTGAAGCTTTCTTT.

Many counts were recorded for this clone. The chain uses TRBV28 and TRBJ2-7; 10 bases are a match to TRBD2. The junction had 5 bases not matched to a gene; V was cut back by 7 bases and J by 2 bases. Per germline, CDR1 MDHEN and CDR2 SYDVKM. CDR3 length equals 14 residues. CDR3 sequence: CASTSGLAAYEQYF. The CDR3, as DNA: TGTGCCAGCACCTCCGGACTAGCGGCCTACGAGCAGTACTTC.

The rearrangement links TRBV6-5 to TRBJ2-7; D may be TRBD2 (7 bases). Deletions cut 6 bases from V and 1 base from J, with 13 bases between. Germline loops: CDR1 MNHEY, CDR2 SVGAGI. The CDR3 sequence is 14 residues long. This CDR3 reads CASSQGGESYEQYF. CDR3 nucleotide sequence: TGTGCCAGCAGCCAAGGGGGGGAATCCTACGAGCAGTACTTC.

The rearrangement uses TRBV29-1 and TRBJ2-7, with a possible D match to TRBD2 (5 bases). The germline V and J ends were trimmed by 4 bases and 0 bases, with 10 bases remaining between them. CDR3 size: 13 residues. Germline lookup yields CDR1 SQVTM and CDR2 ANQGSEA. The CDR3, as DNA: TGCAGCGTTGTGGATCGGGGCTCCTACGAGCAGTACTTC. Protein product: CSVVDRGSYEQYF.